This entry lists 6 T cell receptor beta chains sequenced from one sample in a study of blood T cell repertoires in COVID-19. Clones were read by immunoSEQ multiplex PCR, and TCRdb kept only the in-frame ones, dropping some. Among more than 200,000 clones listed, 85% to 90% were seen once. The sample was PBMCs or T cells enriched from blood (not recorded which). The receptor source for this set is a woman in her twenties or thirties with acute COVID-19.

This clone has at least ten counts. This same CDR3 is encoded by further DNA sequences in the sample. The CDR3 DNA reads TGTGCCAGCAGTGAGCGAGGGAACACTGAAGCTTTCTTT. Protein sequence: CASSERGNTEAFF. V and J are TRBV2 and TRBJ1-1; no definite D call. The CDR3 is 13 amino acids. Trimming cost V 3 bases and J 1 base, with 6 bases left between them. From germline, CDR1 is SNHLY and CDR2 FYNNEI.

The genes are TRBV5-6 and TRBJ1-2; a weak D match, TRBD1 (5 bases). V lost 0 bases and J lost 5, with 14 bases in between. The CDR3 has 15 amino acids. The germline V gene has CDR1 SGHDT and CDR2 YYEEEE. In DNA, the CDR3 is TGTGCCAGCAGCTTGGTCGACAGAATCATTTATGGCTACACCTTC. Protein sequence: CASSLVDRIIYGYTF.

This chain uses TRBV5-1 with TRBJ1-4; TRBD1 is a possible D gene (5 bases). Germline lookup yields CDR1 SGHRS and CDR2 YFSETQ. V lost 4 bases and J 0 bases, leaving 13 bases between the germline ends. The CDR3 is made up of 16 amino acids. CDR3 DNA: TGCGCCAGCAGCCCCCTCCAGGGTTCAACTAATGAAAAACTGTTTTTT. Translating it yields CASSPLQGSTNEKLFF.

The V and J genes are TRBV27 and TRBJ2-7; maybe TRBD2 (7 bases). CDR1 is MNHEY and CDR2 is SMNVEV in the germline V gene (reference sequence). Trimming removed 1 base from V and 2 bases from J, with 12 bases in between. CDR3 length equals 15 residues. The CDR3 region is CASSLFGGQAYEQYF. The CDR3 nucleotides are TGTGCCAGCAGTTTATTCGGGGGGCAAGCCTACGAGCAGTACTTC.

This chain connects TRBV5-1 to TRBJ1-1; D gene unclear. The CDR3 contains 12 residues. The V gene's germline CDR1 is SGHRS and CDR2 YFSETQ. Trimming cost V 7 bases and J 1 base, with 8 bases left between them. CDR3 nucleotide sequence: TGCGCCAGCCGCGGAAAGAACACTGAAGCTTTCTTT. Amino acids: CASRGKNTEAFF.

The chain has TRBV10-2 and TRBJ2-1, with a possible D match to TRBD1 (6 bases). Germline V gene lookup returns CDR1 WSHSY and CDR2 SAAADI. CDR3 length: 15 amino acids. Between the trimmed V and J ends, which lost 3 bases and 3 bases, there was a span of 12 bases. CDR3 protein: CASSDTGRSYNEQFF. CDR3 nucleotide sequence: TGCGCCAGCAGTGATACAGGGCGGAGCTACAATGAGCAGTTCTTC.